These 16 T cell receptor beta chains were sequenced from one sample in a study of T cells in localized non-small cell lung cancer. The repertoire was sequenced with immunoSEQ multiplex PCR; TCRdb's copy has only in-frame clones and lacks some. The data show 75,000 to 80,000 clones, 80% seen once. Sequenced material: peripheral blood, taken before any cancer treatment. The receptor source for this set is a female donor of 60 years or more with stage I lung adenocarcinoma.

This chain connects TRBV19 to TRBJ2-1, with TRBD2 matching 7 bases. CDR3 length equals 12 residues. V was pared by 5 bases and J by 15 bases, with 10 bases of the junction left unmatched. The germline gives CDR1 LNHDA, CDR2 SQIVND (reference sequence). This CDR3 reads CASSAGLSGVFF. The DNA for the CDR3 is TGTGCCAGTAGTGCGGGACTCAGCGGGGTGTTCTTC. Variable domain in full (rest from reference TRBV19 and TRBJ2-1): DGGITQSPKYLFRKEGQNVTLSCEQNLNHDAMYWYRQDPGQGLRLIYYSQIVNDFQKGDIAEGYSVSREKKESFPLTVTSAQKNPTAFYLCASSAGLSGVFFGPGTRLTVL.

V and J are TRBV5-1 and TRBJ1-1; D gene ambiguous. In germline, CDR1 is SGHRS, CDR2 YFSETQ. CDR3 size: 14 residues. Deletions cut 0 bases from V and 1 base from J, with 7 bases between. The CDR3 loop reads CASSLVPGNTEAFF. The DNA of the CDR3 is TGCGCCAGCAGCTTGGTGCCGGGGAACACTGAAGCTTTCTTT.

This chain links TRBV30 with TRBJ2-5, with 10 bases matching TRBD2. The CDR3 covers 15 residues. Germline values: CDR1 GTSNPN, CDR2 SVGIG (reference sequence). The ends lost 0 bases at V and 2 bases at J; junction bases unmatched: 3. CDR3 sequence reads: CAWSVAGGVQETQYF. CDR3 nucleotide sequence: TGTGCCTGGAGTGTAGCGGGGGGGGTTCAAGAGACCCAGTACTTC.

The rearrangement joins TRBV7-6 to TRBJ1-1; a possible D gene is TRBD1 (6 bases). Trimming took 5 bases from V and 8 from J, leaving 18 bases between them. CDR3 length: 14 residues. CDR1 and CDR2 from the germline V gene are SGHVS and FNYEAQ. The CDR3, as DNA: TGTGCCAGCAGCCAAGGGGGTCGGTCTAAGGAAGCTTTCTTT. Its translation: CASSQGGRSKEAFF.

The chain has TRBV11-2 and TRBJ1-3; D is ambiguous. The V end lost 2 bases, the J end lost 4 bases, and 12 bases lay between the germline ends. The CDR3 length is 15 residues. The germline V gene encodes CDR1 SGHAT and CDR2 FQNNGV. The CDR3 loop reads CASSLTPNSGNTIYF. In nucleotides, the CDR3 is TGTGCCAGCAGCTTAACACCGAATTCAGGAAACACCATATATTTT.

The chain recombines TRBV6-5 with TRBJ2-7, with a possible D match to TRBD2 (6 bases). The CDR3 covers 11 residues. The germline V and J ends were trimmed by 6 bases and 7 bases, with 10 bases remaining between them. Germline CDR1 and CDR2: MNHEY and SVGAGI. The CDR3 loop reads CASRGGPEQYF. The CDR3 coding sequence is TGTGCCAGCAGGGGGGGACCTGAGCAGTACTTC.

The genes are TRBV19 and TRBJ1-6; D remains ambiguous. Trimming took off 4 bases at V and 9 bases at J, with 16 bases between the two ends. This CDR3 has 15 amino acids. CDR1 is LNHDA and CDR2 is SQIVND in the germline V gene (reference sequence). CDR3 sequence reads: CASSSSGQPSSPLHF. As DNA, the CDR3 is TGTGCCAGTAGTAGTTCCGGGCAGCCCAGTTCACCCCTCCACTTT.

This clone was counted many times. The genes are TRBV7-9 and TRBJ2-7; 10 bases align to TRBD1. This CDR3 has 15 residues. CDR1 is SEHNR, CDR2 FQNEAQ, per germline (reference sequence). Unmatched junction bases numbered 8, after V lost 4 bases and J lost 5 bases. CDR3 DNA sequence: TGTGCCAGCAGCTCGCGGGACAGGGGAGCCCACGAGCAGTACTTC. This sequence encodes CASSSRDRGAHEQYF.

The V gene is TRBV9, the J gene TRBJ2-1; 9 bases line up with TRBD2. This CDR3 has 15 amino acids. The germline V gene has CDR1 SGDLS and CDR2 YYNGEE. Trimming took 8 bases from V and 3 from J; bases not matched to a gene: 9. The CDR3 coding sequence is TGTGCCAGTACTCAAAGCGGGGGGAACTACAATGAGCAGTTCTTC. Its translation is CASTQSGGNYNEQFF.

V is TRBV6-1 and J is TRBJ1-2, with D perhaps matching TRBD1 (5 bases). This CDR3 comprises 15 residues. The germline V gene has CDR1 MNHNS and CDR2 SASEGT. Trimming cost V 5 bases and J 7 bases, with 20 bases left between them. In DNA, the CDR3 is TGTGCCAGCAGTCTGGAGGGCAGGGTGGAATTTGGCTACACCTTC. Translated, it gives CASSLEGRVEFGYTF.

This chain joins TRBV11-2 and TRBJ1-1; D is unclear. V dropped 5 bases and J dropped 1 base, with 8 bases sitting between them. Germline CDR1 and CDR2: SGHAT and FQNNGV. There are 13 residues in the CDR3. The CDR3 coding sequence is TGTGCCAGCAGCCTCCTGGGGAACACTGAAGCTTTCTTT. Translated: CASSLLGNTEAFF.

V and J are TRBV25-1 and TRBJ2-5, with D possibly called TRBD1 or TRBD2 (6 bases each). The CDR3 has 15 residues. The V gene's germline CDR1 is MGHDK and CDR2 SYGVNS. Trimming left V 1 base short and J 5 bases short, with 14 bases between. CDR3 in amino acids: CASSEFLGGTETQYF. The DNA for the CDR3 is TGTGCCAGCAGTGAATTTTTAGGGGGGACCGAGACCCAGTACTTC.

The chain joins TRBV5-1 to TRBJ1-1; no clear D. The V gene's germline CDR1 is SGHRS and CDR2 YFSETQ. The CDR3 totals 13 residues. The germline V and J ends were trimmed by 4 bases and 1 base, with 8 bases remaining between them. The CDR3 loop is CASSRVPNTEAFF. Here the CDR3 DNA reads TGCGCCAGCAGCCGAGTCCCGAACACTGAAGCTTTCTTT.

The chain links TRBV19 to TRBJ1-1, with 9 bases identical to TRBD1. Looked up from germline, CDR1 is LNHDA and CDR2 is SQIVND (reference sequence). The CDR3 spans 15 residues. Unmatched junction bases numbered 11, after V lost 6 bases and J lost 6 bases. The CDR3 nucleotides are TGTGCCAGTAGCAACCGGAACACAGGGGGCCCTGAAGCTTTCTTT. Translating gives CASSNRNTGGPEAFF.

V is TRBV30 and J is TRBJ2-2; 14 bases align to TRBD2. V lost 6 bases and J lost 5; bases outside the gene matches: 5. This CDR3 contains 15 residues. CDR1 and CDR2 (germline): GTSNPN, SVGIG (reference sequence). CDR3 bases: TGTGCCTGTCGACTAGCGGGAGGGCGAACCGGGGAGCTGTTTTTT. The encoded protein is CACRLAGGRTGELFF. Full variable domain (missing parts from reference TRBV30 and TRBJ2-2): SQTIHQWPATLVQPVGSPLSLECTVEGTSNPNLYWYRQAAGRGLQLLFYSVGIGQISSEVPQNLSASRPQDRQFILSSKKLLLSDSGFYLCACRLAGGRTGELFFGEGSRLTVL.

V gene TRBV10-3 combines with J gene TRBJ1-5, with unresolved D. The length of the CDR3 is 13 residues. Germline loops: CDR1 ENHRY, CDR2 SYGVKD. V shed 2 bases and J shed 4 bases, with 6 bases lying between them. CDR3 DNA sequence: TGTGCCATCAGTGAGACGTGGAATCAGCCCCAGCATTTT. As protein: CAISETWNQPQHF.